This entry describes one T cell receptor (beta chain). These data are taken from a study of blood T cell repertoires in COVID-19. Study details: T cells, B-cell-depleted T cells, or PBMCs supplied cDNA or gDNA.

CDR1 is SNHLY, CDR2 FYNNEI, per germline. This CDR3 has 12 residues. V lost 7 bases, J lost 7 bases, and 13 bases lay in between. Sequencing used immunoSEQ multiplex PCR; TCRdb keeps in-frame clones, though not all of them. Of 30,000 to 35,000 clones listed, 83% are singletons. Sequenced material: peripheral blood. The TCR comes from a man over 45 with acute or convalescent COVID-19. This chain uses TRBV2 with TRBJ1-1; D is uncertain. CDR3 sequence reads: CASTGVAFEAFF. The CDR3 DNA sequence: TGTGCCAGCACCGGGGTGGCATTTGAAGCTTTCTTT.